These 11 T cell receptor beta chains were all obtained from the same sample, sequenced in a study. The protocol was immunoSEQ multiplex PCR, while the TCRdb copy is restricted to in-frame clones and leaves out a portion. The sample holds about 68,000 clones, 93% seen once. The sample was PBMCs. All receptors derive from a middle-aged man with rheumatoid arthritis.

This clone was picked up one time. V gene TRBV7-6 combines with J gene TRBJ1-1; D gene unclear. Germline V CDR1 and CDR2: SGHVS, FNYEAQ. Trimming cost V 5 bases and J 6 bases, with 16 bases left between them. The CDR3 is 14 amino acids. CDR3 sequence (DNA): TGTGCCAGCAGCCATACACCGACCGGAGCTGAAGCTTTCTTT. This gives the protein CASSHTPTGAEAFF.

CDR3 loop: CATSDPGTGSSDTQYF. DNA of the CDR3: TGTGCCACCAGTGATCCCGGGACAGGTTCGTCGGATACGCAGTATTTT. The chain links TRBV24-1 to TRBJ2-3, with 8 positions matching TRBD1. Trimming removed 3 bases from V and 6 bases from J; junction bases left unmatched: 10. This CDR3 contains 16 residues. In germline, CDR1 is KGHDR, CDR2 SFDVKD.

CDR3 sequence: CASSSLGLSYEQYF. Written as DNA, the CDR3 is TGTGCCAGCAGTTCATTGGGACTGTCCTACGAGCAGTACTTC. The V gene is TRBV28, the J gene TRBJ2-7; perhaps TRBD2 as D (6 bases). This CDR3 is built from 14 residues. The germline gives CDR1 MDHEN, CDR2 SYDVKM. Trimming pared 4 bases from V and 1 base from J, leaving 11 bases between.

CDR3 coding DNA: TGTGCCAGCAGCCAAGATGGACAGGGTGTTCAGCCCCAGCATTTT. This encodes CASSQDGQGVQPQHF. This chain connects TRBV3-1 (or the pseudogene TRBV3-2) to TRBJ1-5, with 8 nucleotides matching TRBD1. The CDR3 totals 15 residues. Germline V gene data show CDR1 as LGHDT and CDR2 as YNNKEL (reference sequence). J lost 6 bases, V lost 0 bases, and 4 bases had no gene match.

V usage is TRBV7-9 and J usage is TRBJ2-1; 14 positions match TRBD2. Germline V gene sequence: CDR1 SEHNR, CDR2 FQNEAQ (reference sequence). The CDR3 runs to 18 residues. The junction had 7 bases not matched to a gene; V was cut back by 5 bases and J by 1 base. CDR3 loop: CASSTTSGRGFSYNEQFF. In nucleotides, the CDR3 is TGTGCCAGCAGCACGACTAGCGGGAGGGGTTTTTCCTACAATGAGCAGTTCTTC.

The chain's CDR3 is CASSQVNSNQPQHF. The CDR3 DNA reads TGTGCCAGCAGTCAGGTGAATAGCAATCAGCCCCAGCATTTT. The chain carries TRBV28 and TRBJ1-5; D call uncertain. Trimming shortened V by 5 bases and J by 0 bases, and 8 bases separated the two germline ends. CDR3 length equals 14 residues. Germline CDR1 and CDR2: MDHEN and SYDVKM.

This clone was seen just once. The rearrangement uses TRBV19 and TRBJ1-2; possible D gene TRBD1, 6 bases. V was trimmed by 6 bases and J by 3 bases, leaving 17 bases between them. This CDR3 region has 15 residues. Germline CDR1 is LNHDA and CDR2 is SQIVND (reference sequence). The CDR3 bases are TGTGCCAGTAGATCCGGACGGGGGCATTACTATGGCTACACCTTC. Amino acids: CASRSGRGHYYGYTF.

Details on this clone: At one end, the junction sequence differs from germline, possibly due to a read error. J is TRBJ2-7 and V is TRBV19; D possibly corresponds to TRBD2 (5 bases). Germline V gene data show CDR1 as LNHDA and CDR2 as SQIVND (reference sequence). The CDR3 contains 14 residues. The CDR3 DNA reads as TGTGCCAGTAGTACTTATACTAGTTCCTCCGAGCAGTACTTC. Protein sequence: CASSTYTSSSEQYF.

This sequence joins TRBV11-3 and TRBJ2-3, with D possibly being TRBD2 (5 bases). There are 12 residues in the CDR3. Germline CDR1 reads SGHNT; CDR2 reads YENEEA. V was cut by 4 bases and J by 8 bases, with 10 bases left in between. The CDR3 loop reads CASSSFRGTQYF. The CDR3, as DNA: TGTGCCAGCAGCTCGTTTCGGGGTACGCAGTATTTT.

V gene TRBV2 combines with J gene TRBJ2-7; D may correspond to TRBD1 or TRBD2 (6 bases each). The CDR3 contains 13 residues. The germline CDR1 and CDR2 sequences are SNHLY and FYNNEI. V lost 7 bases, J lost 0 bases, and 10 bases lay in between. Here the CDR3 DNA reads TGTGCCAGCATTCCGGGGGCCTCCTACGAGCAGTACTTC. Protein: CASIPGASYEQYF.

J is TRBJ1-1 and V is TRBV4-1; the D gene is possibly TRBD1 (5 bases). CDR1 is MGHRA, CDR2 YSYEKL, per germline. CDR3 size: 14 residues. Trimming left V 2 bases short and J 0 bases short, with 7 bases between. The CDR3 DNA reads TGCGCCAGCAGCCAATCGGACATGAACACTGAAGCTTTCTTT. As protein: CASSQSDMNTEAFF.